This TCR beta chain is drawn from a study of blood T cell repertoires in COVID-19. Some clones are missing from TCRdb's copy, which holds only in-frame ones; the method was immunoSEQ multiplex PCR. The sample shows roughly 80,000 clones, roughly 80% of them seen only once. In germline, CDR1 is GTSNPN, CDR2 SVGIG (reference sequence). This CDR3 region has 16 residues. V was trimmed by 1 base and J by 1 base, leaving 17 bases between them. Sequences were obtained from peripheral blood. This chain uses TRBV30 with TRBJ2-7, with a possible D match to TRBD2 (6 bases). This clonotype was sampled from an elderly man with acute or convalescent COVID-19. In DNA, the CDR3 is TGTGCCTGGAGTGCAAGTATACGGGGGAATTCCTACGAGCAGTACTTC. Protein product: CAWSASIRGNSYEQYF. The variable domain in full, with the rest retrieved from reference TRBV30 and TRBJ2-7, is SQTIHQWPATLVQPVGSPLSLECTVEGTSNPNLYWYRQAAGRGLQLLFYSVGIGQISSEVPQNLSASRPQDRQFILSSKKLLLSDSGFYLCAWSASIRGNSYEQYFGPGTRLTVT.